This T cell receptor (beta chain) is from a study of shared clonotypes between healthy human individuals. Deep-level settings were used for running the assay. Some clones are missing from TCRdb's copy, which holds only in-frame ones; the method was immunoSEQ multiplex PCR. Among about 1.5 million clones listed, around 97% were seen once. CDR1 is SGHNT, CDR2 YYREEE, per germline (reference sequence). CDR3 length: 14 amino acids. The V segment lost 4 bases and the J segment 7 bases; nucleotides outside the gene matches: 6. A note on this clone: Its antigen is not identified.

Study conclusions and caveats: Non-shared clonotypes were found to have lower generation probabilities than the clonotypes that were shared by all four of the sorted-subset donors. The study found 4.5% to 5% of naive CD4 clonotypes shared across a handful of donors.

V and J are TRBV5-4 and TRBJ2-1; 9 bases fit TRBD2. The source of this sequence is a young man in good health. Sequencing was done on a sample of naive CD4+ T cells sorted from blood. Sample subset: CD45RA+ positively selected. The CDR3 DNA reads as TGTGCCAGCAGCGGGCCGGGACTAGCTAATGAGCAGTTCTTC. This encodes CASSGPGLANEQFF. The full variable domain, in which reference TRBV5-4 and TRBJ2-1 provide the parts outside the CDR3, is ETGVTQSPTHLIKTRGQQVTLRCSSQSGHNTVSWYQQALGQGPQFIFQYYREEENGRGNFPPRFSGLQFPNYSSELNVNALELDDSALYLCASSGPGLANEQFFGPGTRLTVL.